Listed here are 22 T cell receptor beta chains from one sample, sequenced in a study of T cell repertoires in cytomegalovirus infection. TCRdb called the reads again in MiXCR, with one record for every CDR3 protein. The data show roughly 630,000 distinct CDR3 sequences, 20% to 25% seen once. The sample was CD8+ T cells from PBMCs. The receptor set was obtained from a human donor in good health (CMV status not recorded). Some clones in this sample may be carry-over from other donors' samples.

J is TRBJ2-7 and V is TRBV28; the D gene is possibly TRBD1 (5 bases). Between the trimmed V and J ends, which lost 5 bases and 0 bases, there was a span of 11 bases. Per germline, CDR1 MDHEN and CDR2 SYDVKM. The CDR3 contains 14 residues. The CDR3 loop is CASSPTVNSYEQYV. CDR3 in DNA: TGTGCCAGCAGTCCGACAGTGAACTCCTACGAGCAGTACGTC.

In this sample, this clonotype turned up many times. CDR3: CAISESVGQPYNEQFF. In DNA form, the CDR3 reads TGTGCCATCAGTGAGTCGGTGGGCCAACCCTACAATGAGCAGTTCTTC. The chain uses TRBV10-3 and TRBJ2-1, with no clear D. The V end was cut by 0 bases, the J end by 2 bases, with 11 bases between. CDR1 ENHRY and CDR2 SYGVKD come from the germline V gene. The CDR3 has 16 residues.

This clonotype was observed a handful of times. The chain employs TRBV6-8 and TRBJ1-5, with 8 nucleotides matching TRBD1. With V trimmed by 2 bases and J by 5 bases, 17 bases remained unmatched. Per germline, CDR1 MNHGY and CDR2 SAAAGT. This CDR3 is built from 19 residues. CDR3 nucleotides: TGTGCCAGCAGTTACCTCTTTATAAGTCCTCCAGGGGGCTATCAGCCCCAGCATTTT. Translation gives CASSYLFISPPGGYQPQHF.

This clonotype appeared many times. In DNA, the CDR3 is TGTGCCAGCAGCTTATCTCCCGCCGGGACAGGGACCTACGAGCAGTACGTC. Translation: CASSLSPAGTGTYEQYV. V is TRBV7-2 and J is TRBJ2-7; 9 positions agree with TRBD1. Germline CDR1 reads SGHTA; CDR2 reads FQGNSA. The CDR3 runs to 17 residues. V dropped 2 bases and J dropped 2; count of bases not matched to a gene: 10.

V is TRBV14 and J is TRBJ2-2; no reliable D call. Germline lookup yields CDR1 SGHDN and CDR2 FVKESK. The CDR3 is made up of 17 amino acids. Deletions cut 4 bases from V and 1 base from J, with 16 bases between. The CDR3: CASSLLFGRRNTGELFF. CDR3 sequence (DNA): TGTGCCAGCAGCCTTCTCTTCGGACGGAGGAACACCGGGGAGCTGTTTTTT.

V and J are TRBV5-6 and TRBJ2-2, with D possibly matching TRBD2 (6 bases). CDR1 is SGHDT, CDR2 YYEEEE, per germline. This CDR3 spans 16 amino acids. V lost 4 bases to trimming and J lost 0 bases, with 13 bases between them. CDR3 nucleotide sequence: TGTGCCAGCAGCCTGGGCGGGACGGCGAACACCGGGGAGCTGTTTTTT. Protein sequence: CASSLGGTANTGELFF. The whole variable domain, filled in from reference TRBV5-6 and TRBJ2-2, reads DAGVTQSPTHLIKTRGQQVTLRCSPKSGHDTVSWYQQALGQGPQFIFQYYEEEERQRGNFPDRFSGHQFPNYSSELNVNALLLGDSALYLCASSLGGTANTGELFFGEGSRLTVL.

This clonotype was seen a few times. The chain employs TRBV7-6 and TRBJ1-3; the match to TRBD1 covers 8 bases. The CDR3 is 16 amino acids. Germline CDR1 reads SGHVS; CDR2 reads FNYEAQ. V was clipped by 4 bases and J by 0 bases; unmatched bases: 5. CDR3 DNA: TGTGCCAGCAGCTCCCGGGACAGGAACTCTGGAAACACCATATATTTT. This codes for CASSSRDRNSGNTIYF.

The chain links TRBV6-6 to TRBJ1-4; D is unclear. CDR1 and CDR2 (germline): MNHNY, SVGAGI (reference sequence). V was clipped by 0 bases and J by 8 bases, with 10 bases between them. CDR3 size: 14 residues. CDR3 amino acids: CASSYSLGKEKLFF. Here the CDR3 DNA reads TGTGCCAGCAGTTACTCGCTAGGAAAGGAAAAACTGTTTTTT.

This clonotype was detected many times. V and J are TRBV7-8 and TRBJ2-5; no clear D gene. Germline lookup yields CDR1 SGHVS and CDR2 FQNEAQ. V was shortened by 4 bases and J by 4 bases, with 22 bases between the two germline ends. The CDR3 is made up of 17 amino acids. CDR3: CASSSVSRELPTETQYF. The CDR3 bases are TGTGCCAGCAGCTCAGTCAGTAGGGAACTACCGACAGAGACCCAGTACTTC.

This clonotype was seen at least ten times. The rearrangement uses TRBV27 and TRBJ1-1; D uncertain. This CDR3 comprises 14 residues. CDR1 and CDR2 from the germline V gene are MNHEY and SMNVEV (reference sequence). The V end was cut by 2 bases, the J end by 5 bases, with 12 bases between. The CDR3 bases are TGTGCCAGCAGTTTAATTGTTGGGGTTACTGAAGCTTTCTTT. Its protein product is CASSLIVGVTEAFF.

CDR3 sequence (DNA): TGTGCCATCAGGAGAACGGGGGCGACTGGAAACACCATATATTTT. Its translation is CAIRRTGATGNTIYF. This sequence joins TRBV10-3 and TRBJ1-3; D is possibly TRBD1 (6 bases). The CDR3 consists of 15 residues. Trimming shortened V by 6 bases and J by 2 bases, and 14 bases separated the two germline ends. From germline, CDR1 is ENHRY and CDR2 SYGVKD.

The chain employs TRBV7-2 and TRBJ1-3; TRBD1 aligns across 7 bases. Trimming cost V 1 base and J 3 bases; bases outside gene matches: 3. The CDR3 sequence is 15 residues long. The germline CDR1 and CDR2 sequences are SGHTA and FQGNSA. CDR3 sequence (DNA): TGTGCCAGCAGCTTAGGCAGGGGGTATGGAAACACCATATATTTT. The encoded protein is CASSLGRGYGNTIYF.

The V gene is TRBV7-9, the J gene TRBJ2-5; D is undetermined. V lost 5 bases and J 5 bases, leaving 12 bases between the germline ends. The CDR3 is 13 residues long. The V gene's germline CDR1 is SEHNR and CDR2 FQNEAQ (reference sequence). DNA for the CDR3: TGTGCCAGCAGCCCCCCTGGGGTGGAGACCCAGTACTTC. It codes for CASSPPGVETQYF. Supplemented by reference TRBV7-9 and TRBJ2-5, the full variable domain reads DTGVSQNPRHKITKRGQNVTFRCDPISEHNRLYWYRQTLGQGPEFLTYFQNEAQLEKSRLLSDRFSAERPKGSFSTLEIQRTEQGDSAMYLCASSPPGVETQYFGPGTRLLVL.

CDR3 in amino acids: CASSPAGAGSYNEQFF. CDR3 sequence (DNA): TGTGCCAGTAGTCCCGCCGGCGCGGGGAGTTACAATGAGCAGTTCTTC. The genes are TRBV19 and TRBJ2-1, with D possibly TRBD2 on 6 matching bases. With 5 bases removed from V and 4 bases from J, the gap between germline ends came to 18 bases. Germline V gives CDR1 LNHDA, CDR2 SQIVND (reference sequence). The CDR3 spans 16 residues.

The chain couples TRBV7-9 to TRBJ2-1; D gene unclear. The CDR3 loop spans 17 amino acids. Germline V gene sequence: CDR1 SEHNR, CDR2 FQNEAQ (reference sequence). Trimming took 4 bases from V and 7 from J, leaving 23 bases between them. In nucleotides, the CDR3 is TGTGCCAGCAGCTCCACCCCAGGCTCCGTTGGAATGAATGAGCAGTTCTTC. This translates into CASSSTPGSVGMNEQFF. Based on the CDR3 plus reference TRBV7-9 and TRBJ2-1, the full variable domain is DTGVSQNPRHKITKRGQNVTFRCDPISEHNRLYWYRQTLGQGPEFLTYFQNEAQLEKSRLLSDRFSAERPKGSFSTLEIQRTEQGDSAMYLCASSSTPGSVGMNEQFFGPGTRLTVL.

This clonotype was seen ten or more times. This sequence joins TRBV7-2 and TRBJ2-1; 8 bases align to TRBD2. V lost 4 bases and J lost 2; bases outside the gene matches: 4. Germline CDR1 SGHTA, CDR2 FQGNSA. The CDR3 sequence is 15 residues long. The CDR3 nucleotides read TGTGCCAGCAGCTACCGGGGGGGGGCCTACAATGAGCAGTTCTTC. Protein product: CASSYRGGAYNEQFF.

V gene TRBV9 combines with J gene TRBJ1-3; no clear D gene. The CDR3 is made up of 15 amino acids. The germline V gene encodes CDR1 SGDLS and CDR2 YYNGEE. V was trimmed by 0 bases and J by 0 bases, leaving 7 bases between them. The CDR3 bases are TGTGCCAGCAGCGTAGTCCCCGGCTCTGGAAACACCATATATTTT. It encodes CASSVVPGSGNTIYF.

The chain carries TRBV20-1 and TRBJ2-7, with 9 positions matching TRBD1. J lost 2 bases, V lost 0 bases, and 5 bases had no gene match. The CDR3 runs to 15 residues. CDR1 is DFQATT, CDR2 SNEGSKA, per germline (reference sequence). CDR3 bases: TGCAGTGCTAGAGATCAGGGGACAGGGACCTACGAGCAGTACTTC. Its protein is CSARDQGTGTYEQYF.

CDR3 coding DNA: TGTGCCAGCAGTTCCGGGACTAGCGTTTTGTACCAAGAGACCCAGTACTTC. Translation: CASSSGTSVLYQETQYF. The chain recombines TRBV28 with TRBJ2-5, with 10 bases matching TRBD2. Germline V gene sequence: CDR1 MDHEN, CDR2 SYDVKM. This CDR3 region has 17 residues. Trimming removed 4 bases from V and 0 bases from J; junction bases left unmatched: 8.

The chain carries TRBV4-3 and TRBJ1-1, with D hard to call. Per the germline V gene, CDR1 is LGHNA and CDR2 is YSLEER. V lost 0 bases, J lost 1 base, and 6 bases lay in between. This CDR3 is 14 amino acids long. The DNA for the CDR3 is TGCGCCAGCAGCCAAGATAGGGCGAACACTGAAGCTTTCTTT. As protein: CASSQDRANTEAFF.

This clonotype has more than one count but fewer than ten. The chain links TRBV29-1 to TRBJ1-2; 12 positions match TRBD1. Trimming took 7 bases from V and 8 from J; bases not matched to a gene: 8. CDR1 and CDR2 (germline): SQVTM, ANQGSEA. This CDR3 is 13 amino acids long. The CDR3 DNA sequence: TGCAGCGCCCCGGGACAGGGGGCGGAGGGCTACACCTTC. Translating it yields CSAPGQGAEGYTF.

This clonotype was counted between two and nine times. The V and J genes are TRBV4-1 and TRBJ2-5, with D perhaps TRBD2 (6 bases). The germline gives CDR1 MGHRA, CDR2 YSYEKL. This CDR3 has 14 amino acids. The V end lost 3 bases, the J end lost 3 bases, and 11 bases lay between the germline ends. CDR3 residues: CASSQAGIKETQYF. The CDR3 DNA reads as TGCGCCAGCAGCCAGGCGGGGATTAAAGAGACCCAGTACTTC.